The rows below give T cell receptor beta chains drawn from one sample of a study of identical twins. TCRdb analysed the 5' RACE reads with MiXCR anew, one entry per CDR3 protein. The sample yields hundreds of thousands of distinct CDR3 sequences, about 12% seen once. These data were also reused for a study on yellow fever vaccine responses in identical twins.

Sequenced sample: PBMCs. All receptors derive from a woman under 30 in good health. Each CDR3 is given with its conserved first and last residue. A D gene is named only where the DNA matches it firmly. Part of the rows lack a size; the others show once, few, many or a class for expanded clones.

J,V,size,D,DNA,CDR3
TRBJ2-1,TRBV15,NA,NA,TGTGCCACCAGCAGAGACCCCGGGACTGGCACAATTGAGCAGTTCTTC,CATSRDPGTGTIEQFF
TRBJ2-2,TRBV11-2,few,NA,TGTGCCAGCAGAGGTCCCGCGGGTGGCACCGGGGAGCTGTTTTTT,CASRGPAGGTGELFF
TRBJ2-1,TRBV7-6,few,TRBD2,TGTGCCAGCAGCTCCCGGAGGACTAGCGGGGGTTACAATGAGCAGTTCTTC,CASSSRRTSGGYNEQFF
TRBJ2-1,TRBV9,few,TRBD2,TGTGCCAGCAGCCCCCAAATAGGTAGCGGGATCTACAATGAGCAGTTCTTC,CASSPQIGSGIYNEQFF
TRBJ2-2,TRBV5-1,many,NA,TGCGCCAGCAGCTCTGTCCTCACCGGGGAGCTGTTTTTT,CASSSVLTGELFF
TRBJ2-1,TRBV24-1,few,TRBD2,TGTGCCACCTTCTGGGGAGCGGGAGTTTTGTCCCTTTGCTCCTACAATGAGCAGTTCTTC,CATFWGAGVLSLCSYNEQFF
TRBJ1-1,TRBV29-1,many,NA,TGCAGCGTTGCGCAGGGCCTGAACACTGAAGCTTTCTTT,CSVAQGLNTEAFF
TRBJ2-5,TRBV15,few,NA,TGTGCCACCAGCATGGTAGGAGAGACCCAGTACTTC,CATSMVGETQYF
TRBJ2-5,TRBV12-3/TRBV12-4,NA,TRBD2,TGTGCCAGCAGTTTAGCGAAGACTAGCGGGGGTAAAGAGACCCAGTACTTC,CASSLAKTSGGKETQYF
TRBJ1-5,TRBV12-3/TRBV12-4,NA,NA,TGTGCCAGCACCTTTGGGAGGGGTGGCAATCAGCCCCAGCATTTT,CASTFGRGGNQPQHF
TRBJ2-3,TRBV2,NA,TRBD2,TGTGCCAGCAGTCCGCATCCCCTAGCGGAGATCACAGATACGCAGTATTTT,CASSPHPLAEITDTQYF
TRBJ2-7,TRBV3-1,many,TRBD2,TGTGCCAGCAGCCAGGGGAGGGCGTACGAGCAGTACTTC,CASSQGRAYEQYF
TRBJ2-2,TRBV20-1,few,NA,NA,CSAIRAGRNTGELFFF
TRBJ1-4,TRBV5-1,NA,NA,TGCGCCAGCAGCCTCGCGATTGCAACTAATGAAAAACTGTTTTTT,CASSLAIATNEKLFF
TRBJ2-3,TRBV28,many,TRBD2,TGTGCCAGCAGTTTACCTAGCGGGGGAATGAATACGCAGTATTTT,CASSLPSGGMNTQYF
TRBJ2-3,TRBV5-6,NA,NA,TGTGCCAGCAGTCCAGGTCCCAGGGTGGCAGATACGCAGTATTTT,CASSPGPRVADTQYF
TRBJ2-3,TRBV5-1,few,NA,TGCGCCAGCAACAAAGATCGGGATACGCAGTATTTT,CASNKDRDTQYF
TRBJ1-6,TRBV3-1,many,NA,TGTGCCAGCAGAGAAACAGCCGCCTATTCACCCCTCCACTTT,CASRETAAYSPLHF
TRBJ2-1,TRBV7-6,NA,TRBD2,TGTGCCAGCAGCCCCCGGACTAAGCGGGAGAGAGATGAGCAGTTCTTC,CASSPRTKRERDEQFF
TRBJ2-3,TRBV12-3/TRBV12-4,few,TRBD2,TGTGCCAGCAGTCCCCCATGGCTAGCGGGGAACACAGATACGCAGTATTTT,CASSPPWLAGNTDTQYF
TRBJ2-2,TRBV15,NA,NA,TGTGCCTCGCAGGGAGCGAACACCGGGGAGCTGTTTTTT,CASQGANTGELFF
TRBJ2-2,TRBV29-1,many,NA,TGCAGCGTTGCCGGGACCAACACCGGGGAGCTGTTTTTT,CSVAGTNTGELFF
TRBJ1-2,TRBV5-1,many,NA,TGCGCCAGCAGTGACAGCTACTATGGCTACACCTTC,CASSDSYYGYTF
TRBJ2-2,TRBV27,NA,NA,TGTGCCAGCAGTTCCGCCCCCCCGGACGACGGGGAGCTGTTTTTT,CASSSAPPDDGELFF
TRBJ2-5,TRBV7-8,many,NA,TGTGCCAGCAGCTTAGGTATTTTGTCAGAGACCCAGTACTTC,CASSLGILSETQYF
TRBJ2-1,TRBV4-1,NA,NA,TGCGCCAGCAGTCGGTCGGAGTCCAGCAATGAGCAGTTCTTC,CASSRSESSNEQFF
TRBJ2-1,TRBV15,few,NA,TGTGCCACCAAGGGGGGAATTGCTCAACGGGGGCAGTTCTTC,CATKGGIAQRGQFF
TRBJ2-3,TRBV28,few,NA,TGTGCCAGCAGTCCCATTATAAATACGCAGTATTTT,CASSPIINTQYF
TRBJ1-1,TRBV29-1,NA,NA,TGCAGCGTTGTCGGGGCAACTGAAGCTTTCTTT,CSVVGATEAFF
TRBJ2-3,TRBV5-1,few,TRBD2,TGCGCCACCAAGACTAGCGCCGGCACAGATACGCAGTATTTT,CATKTSAGTDTQYF
TRBJ2-2,TRBV12-3/TRBV12-4,many,NA,TGTGCCAGCAGTTTTCCTAGCCCCGTGGAGCTGTTTTTT,CASSFPSPVELFF
TRBJ2-1,TRBV29-1,few,NA,TGCAGCGTTGTATATACTACCTCAGCCTACAATGAGCAGTTCTTC,CSVVYTTSAYNEQFF
TRBJ2-5,TRBV4-1,few,TRBD2,TGCGCCAGCAGCGGCGGGGGGGCCCTCGGGACCCAGTACTTC,CASSGGGALGTQYF
TRBJ2-1,TRBV5-4,few,TRBD2,TGTGCCAGCAGCTTGGGGTGGGCTAGCGGAGATTACAATGAGCAGTTCTTC,CASSLGWASGDYNEQFF
TRBJ1-3,TRBV12-3/TRBV12-4,many,NA,TGTGCCAGCAGTTTCCCGCAGGGAACTGGAAACACCATATATTTT,CASSFPQGTGNTIYF
TRBJ2-1,TRBV7-6,NA,NA,TGTGCCAGCAGCTTAGCACGTGGGGGCGATGAGCAGTTCTTC,CASSLARGGDEQFF
TRBJ2-4,TRBV14,few,NA,TGTGCCAGCGGCCTCGGGAGTGGCGCCAAAAACATTCAGTACTTC,CASGLGSGAKNIQYF
TRBJ2-7,TRBV5-6,NA,TRBD2,TGTGCCAGCAGCTTCCGGCTAGCGGGAGGGCAGTACTTC,CASSFRLAGGQYF
TRBJ2-2,TRBV5-1,NA,TRBD2,TGCGCCAGCAGCTTGGCGGGACTAGCGGGAGGCACCGGGGAGCTGTTTTTT,CASSLAGLAGGTGELFF
TRBJ2-3,TRBV18,NA,NA,TGTGCCAGCTCACCAATATCCGGGGAACCCACAGATACGCAGTATTTT,CASSPISGEPTDTQYF
TRBJ2-7,TRBV12-3/TRBV12-4,many,TRBD2,TGTGCCAGCAGTCAGCGGACTAGCGGGAGCTACGAGCAGTACTTC,CASSQRTSGSYEQYF
TRBJ1-1,TRBV6-5,NA,NA,TGTGCCAGCAGTTACCCTGGAATGGGCACTGAAGCTTTCTTT,CASSYPGMGTEAFF
TRBJ2-2,TRBV20-1,NA,TRBD2,TGCAGTGCTAGTCAGGCGGGAGGGCCGGTGACCGGGGAGCTGTTTTTT,CSASQAGGPVTGELFF
TRBJ1-4,TRBV29-1,many,NA,TGCAGCGTTGGATCTAATGAAAAACTGTTTTTT,CSVGSNEKLFF
TRBJ2-3,TRBV6-1,NA,NA,TGTGCCAGCAGTGCGGGGATTGAGATCGGTACGCAGTATTTT,CASSAGIEIGTQYF
TRBJ2-3,TRBV15,NA,TRBD2,TGTGCCACCAGCAGAGATCTGGCGGGGGCAGATACGCAGTATTTT,CATSRDLAGADTQYF
TRBJ2-3,TRBV5-5,NA,NA,TGTGCCAGCAGCTTGTCGGCGGCTGAGACGCAGTATTTT,CASSLSAAETQYF
TRBJ2-7,TRBV27,few,NA,TGTGCCAGCACGGGGATCGGATCCGAGCAGTACTTC,CASTGIGSEQYF
TRBJ2-5,TRBV18,NA,NA,TGTGCCAGCCAACCACTGTTCCAAGAGACCCAGTACTTC,CASQPLFQETQYF
TRBJ2-3,TRBV29-1,NA,NA,TGCAGCGTTCCCACGGCTTGGTCAATCGGACTGGACACAGATACGCAGTATTTT,CSVPTAWSIGLDTDTQYF
TRBJ2-5,TRBV7-8,NA,NA,TGTGCCAGCAGCCCAGGCGGGGCGGGGGAGACCCAGTACTTC,CASSPGGAGETQYF
TRBJ2-2,TRBV29-1,NA,TRBD1,TGCAGCGTTTCAAAGGGGGCGTTGGGCGGGGAGCTGTTTTTT,CSVSKGALGGELFF
TRBJ2-4,TRBV7-8,NA,TRBD1,TGTGCCAGCAGCTTGACAGGGAAGGACATTCAGTACTTC,CASSLTGKDIQYF
TRBJ2-1,TRBV10-3,many,TRBD2,TGTGCCATCAGTCCCGGGACTAGCGGGCCCTCCTACAATGAGCAGTTCTTC,CAISPGTSGPSYNEQFF
TRBJ2-7,TRBV5-1,many,TRBD2,TGCGCCAGCAGCTTGGTTCTTAGCGGGAACAACTACGAGCAGTACTTC,CASSLVLSGNNYEQYF
TRBJ1-2,TRBV5-1,many,TRBD1,TGCGCCAGCAGCACGGGACAGGGTCGGAGCTACACCTTC,CASSTGQGRSYTF
TRBJ2-1,TRBV18,many,NA,TGTGCCAGCTCACCACCCGACTGGTGGGAGAATGAGCAGTTCTTC,CASSPPDWWENEQFF